The 6 T cell receptor beta chains given below trace back to one sample, sequenced in a study of identical twins. TCRdb recomputed calls from the 5' RACE reads with MiXCR, one row per CDR3 protein. The sample includes around 550,000 distinct CDR3 sequences, roughly 15% seen only once; the top ten take around 0.4%. These data also featured in a second study, about yellow fever vaccine responses in identical twins.

Sequencing was carried out using CD4+ T cells sorted from blood. These receptor sequences come from a young woman in good health.

This clonotype was detected only a few times. V usage is TRBV2 and J usage is TRBJ2-7; D is perhaps TRBD1 (6 bases). V lost 6 bases and J 5 bases, leaving 14 bases between the germline ends. The CDR3 contains 13 residues. Germline V CDR1 and CDR2: SNHLY, FYNNEI. The CDR3 reads CASRETGTHEQYF. CDR3 bases: TGTGCCAGCAGGGAAACAGGGACCCACGAGCAGTACTTC.

The rearrangement links TRBV6-1 to TRBJ1-2, with D perhaps TRBD1 (5 bases). Germline loops: CDR1 MNHNS, CDR2 SASEGT. Trimming stripped 6 bases from V and 0 bases from J, with 11 bases between. The CDR3 contains 14 residues. CDR3 in amino acids: CASRGRLANYGYTF. The CDR3 DNA sequence: TGTGCCAGCAGGGGACGGTTAGCTAACTATGGCTACACCTTC.

This chain links TRBV5-1 with TRBJ2-3, with TRBD1 as a possible D gene (6 bases). The CDR3 contains 15 residues. CDR1 is SGHRS and CDR2 is YFSETQ in the germline V gene. Trimming removed 4 bases from V and 0 bases from J, with 12 bases in between. CDR3 loop: CASSGRTASTDTQYF. Here the CDR3 DNA reads TGCGCCAGCAGCGGCAGGACAGCTAGCACAGATACGCAGTATTTT.

V gene TRBV7-9 combines with J gene TRBJ2-1; D gene unclear. Germline lookup yields CDR1 SEHNR and CDR2 FQNEAQ (reference sequence). The V gene lost 5 bases and the J gene lost 0 bases, with 14 bases spanning the gap. The CDR3 runs 16 residues. CDR3 DNA sequence: TGTGCCAGCAGCACCCCGTTGGGAAACTCCTACAATGAGCAGTTCTTC. Encoded protein: CASSTPLGNSYNEQFF.

This clonotype was detected only a few times. The chain carries TRBV10-2 and TRBJ2-7; TRBD1 matches at 8 bases. CDR1 is WSHSY and CDR2 is SAAADI in the germline V gene. The CDR3 consists of 19 residues. J gave up 4 bases and V 2 bases, and 19 bases lay outside the gene matches. The CDR3 DNA reads TGCGCCAGCAGTGAGCTGGGGGGACTGTGGCAGGGGGCTCGATACGAGCAGTACGTC. This codes for CASSELGGLWQGARYEQYV.

V and J are TRBV3-1 and TRBJ1-2; D may be TRBD1 (5 bases). Trimming took 4 bases from V and 0 from J, leaving 6 bases between them. The CDR3 has 13 amino acids. From germline, CDR1 is LGHDT and CDR2 YNNKEL (reference sequence). In DNA form, the CDR3 reads TGTGCCAGCAGCCCGACAGCTAACTATGGCTACACCTTC. It codes for CASSPTANYGYTF.